The present T cell receptor (beta chain) was sequenced within a study of cytomegalovirus exposure and HLA in healthy donors. Overall study findings and caveats: TCR beta V segments were, for the most part, productive about 90% or about 30% of the time in an earlier analysis.

There are a few counts of this clone. Its antigen is currently unknown. 60 Vbeta and 13 Jbeta primers were used in PCR. Clones were sequenced by immunoSEQ multiplex PCR, and TCRdb holds only the in-frame ones, with some missing. This sample has around 130,000 clones, with about 78% found just once. Source material: PBMCs. This TCR was recovered from a man aged 50 to 59 in good health and CMV-seronegative.

Written as DNA, the CDR3 is TGTGCCAGCAGCCCGAGACAGTTTTATTACTATGGCTACACCTTC. Its translation is CASSPRQFYYYGYTF. The gene calls are TRBV11-2 and TRBJ1-2, with D possibly TRBD1 on 5 matching bases. V was cut by 5 bases and J by 3 bases, with 16 bases left in between. CDR3 length: 15 residues. The germline gives CDR1 SGHAT, CDR2 FQNNGV.